The rows below give T cell receptor beta chains drawn from one sample of a study of T cell responses to AZD1222 COVID-19 vaccine. TCRdb's copy holds only in-frame clones and misses some; the assay was immunoSEQ multiplex PCR. The data hold 99,000 or so clones, with roughly 89% observed a single time. This specimen was peripheral blood, taken 28 days after the second AZD1222 dose. The receptors shown here come from an adult who received the AZD1222 COVID-19 vaccine. The CDR3 runs from the conserved cysteine through the conserved F or W. A D gene is named only where the DNA matches it firmly. Only part of the rows carry a size: once, few, many, or a class if the clone is expanded.

j_gene: TRBJ1-4; v_gene: TRBV5-4; d_gene: -; abundance: -; CDR3aa: CASSGGLNEKLFF; CDR3nt: TGTGCCAGCAGTGGGGGCTTGAATGAAAAACTGTTTTTT
j_gene: TRBJ1-3; v_gene: TRBV19; d_gene: -; abundance: -; CDR3aa: CASSIAVLLSGNTIYF; CDR3nt: TGTGCCAGTAGTATTGCGGTTCTGCTCTCTGGAAACACCATATATTTT
j_gene: TRBJ2-1; v_gene: TRBV28; d_gene: TRBD2; abundance: -; CDR3aa: CASSTLGTSVYNEQFF; CDR3nt: TGTGCCAGCAGCACCCTCGGGACTAGCGTCTACAATGAGCAGTTCTTC
j_gene: TRBJ1-3; v_gene: TRBV5-1; d_gene: TRBD1; abundance: -; CDR3aa: CASSWGQGSGNTIYF; CDR3nt: TGCGCCAGCAGCTGGGGACAGGGCTCTGGAAACACCATATATTTT
j_gene: TRBJ1-1; v_gene: TRBV7-9; d_gene: -; abundance: -; CDR3aa: CASSEPAAWKIGTEAFF; CDR3nt: TGTGCCAGCAGCGAACCCGCCGCGTGGAAGATTGGCACTGAAGCTTTCTTT
j_gene: TRBJ2-7; v_gene: TRBV6-5; d_gene: -; abundance: -; CDR3aa: CASSYSRQYEQYF; CDR3nt: TGTGCCAGCAGTTACTCGAGGCAGTACGAGCAGTACTTC
j_gene: TRBJ2-3; v_gene: TRBV27; d_gene: -; abundance: few; CDR3aa: CASSTPSTDTQYF; CDR3nt: TGTGCCAGCAGTACACCTAGCACAGATACGCAGTATTTT
j_gene: TRBJ2-1; v_gene: TRBV15; d_gene: -; abundance: -; CDR3aa: CATSRELTVTGTDIYNEQFF; CDR3nt: TGTGCCACCAGCAGAGAATTGACAGTGACCGGTACCGATATTTACAATGAGCAGTTCTTC
j_gene: TRBJ2-7; v_gene: TRBV6-5; d_gene: -; abundance: -; CDR3aa: CASSTRVNSYEQYF; CDR3nt: TGTGCCAGCAGTACCAGGGTTAATTCCTACGAGCAGTACTTC
j_gene: TRBJ2-5; v_gene: TRBV7-2; d_gene: -; abundance: -; CDR3aa: CASSLVVLRETQYF; CDR3nt: TGTGCCAGCAGCTTAGTAGTGCTAAGAGAGACCCAGTACTTC
j_gene: TRBJ1-1; v_gene: TRBV7-2; d_gene: TRBD1; abundance: once; CDR3aa: CASSYNRGHDTEAFF; CDR3nt: TGTGCCAGCAGCTATAACAGGGGGCACGACACTGAAGCTTTCTTT
j_gene: TRBJ2-4; v_gene: TRBV5-1; d_gene: TRBD2; abundance: once; CDR3aa: CASSLGGWGDRAKNIQYF; CDR3nt: TGCGCCAGCAGCCTGGGAGGGTGGGGAGATAGGGCCAAAAACATTCAGTACTTC
j_gene: TRBJ2-2; v_gene: TRBV7-3; d_gene: TRBD2; abundance: -; CDR3aa: CASSSRRAGGNTGELFF; CDR3nt: TGTGCCAGCAGCTCACGAAGAGCGGGAGGGAACACCGGGGAGCTGTTTTTT
j_gene: TRBJ1-4; v_gene: TRBV7-9; d_gene: -; abundance: -; CDR3aa: CASSSRARPVNEKLFF; CDR3nt: TGTGCCAGCAGCTCCCGCGCGCGACCTGTTAATGAAAAACTGTTTTTT
j_gene: TRBJ1-5; v_gene: TRBV5-1; d_gene: TRBD1; abundance: few; CDR3aa: CASSPGQNQPQHF; CDR3nt: TGCGCCAGCAGCCCGGGACAGAATCAGCCCCAGCATTTT
j_gene: TRBJ1-1; v_gene: TRBV7-3; d_gene: TRBD1; abundance: -; CDR3aa: CASSDDREGEAFF; CDR3nt: TGTGCCAGCAGCGATGACAGGGAGGGTGAAGCTTTCTTT
j_gene: TRBJ1-6; v_gene: TRBV19; d_gene: TRBD1; abundance: -; CDR3aa: CASSSDRVPLHF; CDR3nt: TGTGCCAGTAGCAGCGACAGGGTCCCCCTCCACTTT
j_gene: TRBJ1-1; v_gene: TRBV30; d_gene: -; abundance: -; CDR3aa: CAWRRQVNTEAFF; CDR3nt: TGTGCCTGGAGACGCCAGGTGAACACTGAAGCTTTCTTT
j_gene: TRBJ2-7; v_gene: TRBV7-9; d_gene: -; abundance: -; CDR3aa: CASSSVVGASSYEQYF; CDR3nt: TGTGCCAGCAGCTCCGTGGTTGGGGCGTCCTCCTACGAGCAGTACTTC
j_gene: TRBJ1-6; v_gene: TRBV9; d_gene: -; abundance: -; CDR3aa: CASSVEATPNSPLHF; CDR3nt: TGTGCCAGCAGCGTAGAAGCGACCCCCAATTCACCCCTCCACTTT
j_gene: TRBJ2-5; v_gene: TRBV13; d_gene: -; abundance: -; CDR3aa: CASSSTKLSPKQETQYF; CDR3nt: TGTGCCAGCAGCTCAACTAAATTATCGCCTAAGCAAGAGACCCAGTACTTC
j_gene: TRBJ2-7; v_gene: TRBV12-5; d_gene: TRBD1; abundance: -; CDR3aa: CASSPGGDEQYF; CDR3nt: TGTGCTTCCTCTCCAGGGGGCGACGAGCAGTACTTC
j_gene: TRBJ2-1; v_gene: TRBV6-1; d_gene: -; abundance: -; CDR3aa: CASSGGPTGLGQSVYNEQFF; CDR3nt: TGTGCCAGCAGTGGCGGACCGACAGGCCTTGGACAGTCGGTTTACAATGAGCAGTTCTTC
j_gene: TRBJ2-7; v_gene: TRBV30; d_gene: -; abundance: -; CDR3aa: CAWTVSFSSYEQYF; CDR3nt: TGTGCCTGGACCGTAAGTTTCAGCTCCTACGAGCAGTACTTC
j_gene: TRBJ1-5; v_gene: TRBV28; d_gene: TRBD1; abundance: -; CDR3aa: CASRVQGGNQPQHF; CDR3nt: TGTGCCAGCAGGGTACAGGGGGGCAATCAGCCCCAGCATTTT
j_gene: TRBJ2-5; v_gene: TRBV19; d_gene: -; abundance: -; CDR3aa: CASSRLMGGSQYF; CDR3nt: TGTGCCAGTAGTAGGTTGATGGGTGGGTCCCAGTACTTC
j_gene: TRBJ1-2; v_gene: TRBV6-4; d_gene: TRBD1; abundance: once; CDR3aa: CASSVDRGRGFTF; CDR3nt: TGTGCCAGCAGTGTGGACCGGGGCAGGGGGTTCACCTTC
j_gene: TRBJ1-6; v_gene: TRBV9; d_gene: -; abundance: -; CDR3aa: CASSVEQLNNSPLHF; CDR3nt: TGTGCCAGCAGCGTAGAACAGCTTAATAATTCACCCCTCCACTTT
j_gene: TRBJ1-2; v_gene: TRBV28; d_gene: -; abundance: once; CDR3aa: CASRPPARTYGYTF; CDR3nt: TGTGCCAGCAGACCACCCGCACGGACCTATGGCTACACCTTC
j_gene: TRBJ2-7; v_gene: TRBV7-2; d_gene: -; abundance: -; CDR3aa: CASSLGVSYEQYF; CDR3nt: TGTGCCAGCAGCTTAGGGGTTTCCTACGAGCAGTACTTC
j_gene: TRBJ1-2; v_gene: TRBV15; d_gene: TRBD1; abundance: once; CDR3aa: CATSRGTGVYYGYTF; CDR3nt: TGTGCCACCAGCAGAGGGACAGGGGTATACTATGGCTACACCTTC
j_gene: TRBJ2-7; v_gene: TRBV11-2; d_gene: TRBD1; abundance: -; CDR3aa: CASSLGQGAYEQYF; CDR3nt: TGTGCCAGCAGCTTAGGGCAGGGGGCCTACGAGCAGTACTTC
j_gene: TRBJ1-2; v_gene: TRBV7-6; d_gene: -; abundance: -; CDR3aa: CASSLAPGFSSYGYTF; CDR3nt: TGTGCCAGCAGCTTAGCCCCGGGGTTCAGTAGCTATGGCTACACCTTC
j_gene: TRBJ1-6; v_gene: TRBV5-6; d_gene: -; abundance: -; CDR3aa: CASGLLLGDTLHF; CDR3nt: TGTGCCAGCGGCCTCCTTCTCGGGGACACGCTCCACTTT
j_gene: TRBJ2-7; v_gene: TRBV27; d_gene: -; abundance: -; CDR3aa: CASSQPGRLGEQYF; CDR3nt: TGTGCCAGCAGTCAACCGGGTCGCTTGGGGGAGCAGTACTTC
j_gene: TRBJ1-4; v_gene: TRBV19; d_gene: TRBD1; abundance: once; CDR3aa: CASSSTGGGDEKLFF; CDR3nt: TGTGCCAGTAGTTCCACAGGGGGCGGTGATGAAAAACTGTTTTTT
j_gene: TRBJ2-3; v_gene: TRBV4-3; d_gene: TRBD2; abundance: -; CDR3aa: CASRPSGPPDTQYF; CDR3nt: TGCGCCAGCAGACCTAGCGGCCCTCCAGATACGCAGTATTTT
j_gene: TRBJ2-7; v_gene: TRBV28; d_gene: -; abundance: -; CDR3aa: CASSLMDWLSPSDEQYF; CDR3nt: TGTGCCAGCAGTTTAATGGATTGGCTATCCCCAAGTGACGAGCAGTACTTC
j_gene: TRBJ1-1; v_gene: TRBV7-3; d_gene: -; abundance: -; CDR3aa: CASSFRDGDEAFF; CDR3nt: TGTGCCAGCAGCTTTAGGGACGGAGATGAAGCTTTCTTT
j_gene: TRBJ2-7; v_gene: TRBV27; d_gene: -; abundance: -; CDR3aa: CASSWRGGAYEQYF; CDR3nt: TGTGCCAGCAGTTGGAGGGGTGGGGCCTACGAGCAGTACTTC
j_gene: TRBJ1-1; v_gene: TRBV27; d_gene: -; abundance: -; CDR3aa: CASSLGGGMNTEAFF; CDR3nt: TGTGCCAGCAGTTTAGGGGGGGGAATGAACACTGAAGCTTTCTTT
j_gene: TRBJ2-3; v_gene: TRBV3-1/TRBV3-2; d_gene: TRBD2; abundance: -; CDR3aa: CASSLSGLREPQYF; CDR3nt: TGTGCCAGCAGCCTCTCGGGACTAAGGGAGCCGCAGTATTTT
j_gene: TRBJ2-1; v_gene: TRBV12-5; d_gene: TRBD2; abundance: -; CDR3aa: CASGLGTSGWGSYNEQFF; CDR3nt: TGTGCTAGTGGCTTGGGGACTAGCGGGTGGGGCTCCTACAATGAGCAGTTCTTC